This T cell receptor beta chain was found in a study of cytomegalovirus exposure and HLA in healthy donors. The study ran its PCR with 60 Vbeta and 13 Jbeta primers. Generated by immunoSEQ multiplex PCR, the TCRdb table keeps only in-frame clones and is missing some. The sample shows some 190,000 clones, approximately 80% of them seen only once. The germline V gene has CDR1 SGHAT and CDR2 FQNNGV. V trimming: 5 bases; J trimming: 3 bases; junction bases outside the gene matches: 8. This CDR3 contains 15 residues. Sequencing was carried out using PBMCs. The source is a woman in her twenties or thirties in good health and CMV-seropositive. The chain is built from TRBV11-2 and TRBJ2-7, with 9 bases identical to TRBD1. This chain's CDR3 is CASSPGTGLFYEQYF. The CDR3 DNA follows: TGTGCCAGCAGCCCAGGGACAGGGTTATTCTACGAGCAGTACTTC. Full variable domain (missing parts from reference TRBV11-2 and TRBJ2-7): EAGVAQSPRYKIIEKRQSVAFWCNPISGHATLYWYQQILGQGPKLLIQFQNNGVVDDSQLPKDRFSAERLKGVDSTLKIQPAKLEDSAVYLCASSPGTGLFYEQYFGPGTRLTVT.